This TCR beta chain was identified in a study of tumor-infiltrating lymphocytes in primary liver carcinoma. For the study at large: Cases comprised patients with primary liver carcinoma who received surgical resection. The neoplasms were of stage T1-T3 N0M0, with dimensions of 4.2 to 10 cm across.

The germline CDR1 and CDR2 sequences are MDHEN and SYDVKM. The CDR3 contains 12 residues. The blood RNA (from unsorted whole blood) was obtained, and germline DNA was also extracted. Regarding the study as a whole: For tumor-adjacent and tumor-blood pairs, overlap was less than that seen for tumor region pairs.

This clonotype was seen only a few times. Its target is not known. The junction departs from the called germline gene at one end, perhaps through a read error. From about 0.45 ug total RNA, TCR beta cDNA was generated with a primer in the constant region. Researchers made the TCR beta libraries by running three nested multiplex PCR rounds with slightly modified ARM-PCR. The study ran its first two PCR rounds for roughly 9 cycles each, using TRBV1-TRBV30 forward primers and a C-beta reverse primer. TCRdb called the multiplex PCR reads again in MiXCR, with one record for every CDR3 protein. The repertoire holds some 190,000 distinct CDR3 sequences, with less than 65% as singletons.

The TCR comes from a man aged 40-49 years with primary liver carcinoma and hepatitis B virus infection. Material: peripheral blood. The rearrangement joins TRBV28 to TRBJ2-1, with no clear D. The CDR3 spells CASTGSYNEQFF. CDR3 nucleotides: TGTGCCAGCACTGGGTCCTATAATGAGCAGTTCTTC.